This T cell receptor beta chain was sequenced in a study of CD8+CD57+ T cells in acquired aplastic anemia. This clonotype was observed many times. By flow cytometry, patients selected for sequencing had shown an expansion of CD8+CD57+ cells. Genomic DNA templated the TCR beta VDJ and CDR3 profiling. TCRdb recomputed calls from the reads with MiXCR, one row per CDR3 protein. Among around 200,000 distinct CDR3 sequences listed, roughly 53% were seen once. The CDR3 totals 13 residues. Germline CDR1 and CDR2: SNHLY and FYNNEI. The V end lost 6 bases, the J end lost 3 bases, and 9 bases lay between the germline ends.

The source material was sorted CD4+, CD8+, or CD8+CD57+ T cells (not recorded which) from PBMCs. V gene TRBV2 combines with J gene TRBJ1-5; D ambiguous. The source of this sequence is a human donor with aplastic anemia. CDR3: CASRRTDNQPQHF. The CDR3 bases are TGTGCCAGCAGACGGACGGACAATCAGCCCCAGCATTTT.